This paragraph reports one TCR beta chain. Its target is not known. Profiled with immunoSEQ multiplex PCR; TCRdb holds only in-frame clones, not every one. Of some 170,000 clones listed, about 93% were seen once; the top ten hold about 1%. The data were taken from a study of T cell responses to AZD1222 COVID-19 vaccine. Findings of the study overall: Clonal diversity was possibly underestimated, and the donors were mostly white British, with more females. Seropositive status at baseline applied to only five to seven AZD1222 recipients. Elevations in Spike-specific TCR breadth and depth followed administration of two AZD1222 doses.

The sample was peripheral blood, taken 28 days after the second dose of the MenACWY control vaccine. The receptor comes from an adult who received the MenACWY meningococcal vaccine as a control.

This chain's CDR3 is CASRRTEFYGYTF. Written as DNA, the CDR3 is TGTGCCAGCAGGCGGACAGAATTCTATGGCTACACCTTC. The rearrangement joins TRBV7-9 to TRBJ1-2, with a possible D match to TRBD1 (6 bases). Trimming took off 6 bases at V and 4 bases at J, with 12 bases between the two ends. The CDR3 loop spans 13 amino acids. The V gene's germline CDR1 is SEHNR and CDR2 FQNEAQ (reference sequence).